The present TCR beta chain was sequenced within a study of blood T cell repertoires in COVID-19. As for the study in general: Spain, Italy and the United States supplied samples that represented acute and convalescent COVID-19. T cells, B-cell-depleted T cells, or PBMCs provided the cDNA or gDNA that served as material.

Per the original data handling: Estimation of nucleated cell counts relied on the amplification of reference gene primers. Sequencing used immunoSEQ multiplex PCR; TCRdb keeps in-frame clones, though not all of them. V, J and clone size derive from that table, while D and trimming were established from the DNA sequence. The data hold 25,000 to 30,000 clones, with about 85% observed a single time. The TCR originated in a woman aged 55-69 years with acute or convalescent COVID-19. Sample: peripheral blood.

The CDR3 sequence is CASSISRRNRMNTEAFF. The CDR3 DNA follows: TGTGCCAGTAGTATCTCGCGGCGTAACCGTATGAACACTGAAGCTTTCTTT. The V and J genes are TRBV19 and TRBJ1-1; D uncertain. The CDR3 extends over 17 amino acids. V was pared by 3 bases and J by 0 bases, with 17 bases between. The germline CDR1 and CDR2 sequences are LNHDA and SQIVND (reference sequence). Full variable domain (remainder filled in from reference TRBV19 and TRBJ1-1): DGGITQSPKYLFRKEGQNVTLSCEQNLNHDAMYWYRQDPGQGLRLIYYSQIVNDFQKGDIAEGYSVSREKKESFPLTVTSAQKNPTAFYLCASSISRRNRMNTEAFFGQGTRLTVV.